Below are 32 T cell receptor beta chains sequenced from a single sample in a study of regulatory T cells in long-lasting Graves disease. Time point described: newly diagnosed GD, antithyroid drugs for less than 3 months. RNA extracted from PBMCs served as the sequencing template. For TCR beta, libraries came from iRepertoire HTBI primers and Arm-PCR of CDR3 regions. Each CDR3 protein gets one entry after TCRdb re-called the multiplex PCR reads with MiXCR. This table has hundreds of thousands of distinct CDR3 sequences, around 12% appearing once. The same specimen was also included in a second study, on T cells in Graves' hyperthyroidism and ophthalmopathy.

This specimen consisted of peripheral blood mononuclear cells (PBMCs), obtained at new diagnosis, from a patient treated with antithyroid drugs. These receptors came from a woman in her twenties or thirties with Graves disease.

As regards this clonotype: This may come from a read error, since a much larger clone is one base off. CDR3: CSVTQGSSEKLLF. The CDR3 DNA follows: TGCAGCGTTACACAGGGTTCCTCTGAAAAACTGCTTTTT. The V gene is TRBV29-1, the J gene TRBJ1-4; a weak D match, TRBD1 (6 bases). There are 13 residues in the CDR3. The germline gives CDR1 SQVTM, CDR2 ANQGSEA.

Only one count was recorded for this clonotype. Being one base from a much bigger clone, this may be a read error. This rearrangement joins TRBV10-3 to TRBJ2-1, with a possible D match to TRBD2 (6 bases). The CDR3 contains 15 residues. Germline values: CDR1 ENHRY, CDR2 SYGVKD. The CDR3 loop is CAISEGGNPPNEQSF. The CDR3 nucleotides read TGTGCCATCAGTGAGGGGGGGAACCCCCCCAATGAGCAGTCCTTC.

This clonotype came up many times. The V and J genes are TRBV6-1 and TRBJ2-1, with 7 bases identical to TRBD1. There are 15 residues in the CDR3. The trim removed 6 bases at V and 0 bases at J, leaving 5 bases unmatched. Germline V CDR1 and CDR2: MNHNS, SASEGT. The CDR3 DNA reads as TGTGCCAGCAGCACGGACAGGAGCTCCTACAATGAGCAGTTCTTC. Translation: CASSTDRSSYNEQFF.

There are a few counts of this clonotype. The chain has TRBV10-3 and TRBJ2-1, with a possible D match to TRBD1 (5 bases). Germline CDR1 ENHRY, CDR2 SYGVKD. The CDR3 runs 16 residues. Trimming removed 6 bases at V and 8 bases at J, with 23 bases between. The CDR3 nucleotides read TGTGCCATCAGGAACCCTGTCAACCCTGGGGCCCATGAGCAGTTCTTC. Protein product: CAIRNPVNPGAHEQFF.

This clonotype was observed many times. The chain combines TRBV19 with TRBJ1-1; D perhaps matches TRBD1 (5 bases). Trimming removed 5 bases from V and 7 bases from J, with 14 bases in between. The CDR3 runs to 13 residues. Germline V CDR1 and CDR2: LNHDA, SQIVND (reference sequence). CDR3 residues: CASSPTGLREAFF. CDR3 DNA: TGTGCCAGTAGTCCTACAGGTCTCCGTGAAGCTTTCTTT.

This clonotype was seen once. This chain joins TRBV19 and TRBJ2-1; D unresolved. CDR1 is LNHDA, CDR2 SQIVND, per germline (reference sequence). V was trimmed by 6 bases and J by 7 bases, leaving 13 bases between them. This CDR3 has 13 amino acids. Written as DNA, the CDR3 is TGTGCCAGTAGCCGAGAGGCGCCAAATGAGCAGTTCTTC. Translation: CASSREAPNEQFF.

CDR3 DNA sequence: TGTGCCAGCAGCTTAGTACCTATGGGGATTGGCACCGGGGAGCTGTTTTTT. Amino acid sequence: CASSLVPMGIGTGELFF. The chain joins TRBV11-2 to TRBJ2-2; D not resolved. Between the trimmed V and J ends, which lost 1 base and 4 bases, there was a span of 16 bases. Germline CDR1 is SGHAT and CDR2 is FQNNGV. The CDR3 is made up of 17 amino acids.

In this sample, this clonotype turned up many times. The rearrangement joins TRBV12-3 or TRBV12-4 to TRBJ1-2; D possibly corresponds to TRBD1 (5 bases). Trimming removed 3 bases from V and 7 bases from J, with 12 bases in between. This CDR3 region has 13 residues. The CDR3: CASSFLARGGYTF. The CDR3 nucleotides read TGTGCCAGCAGTTTTTTGGCAAGGGGTGGCTACACCTTC.

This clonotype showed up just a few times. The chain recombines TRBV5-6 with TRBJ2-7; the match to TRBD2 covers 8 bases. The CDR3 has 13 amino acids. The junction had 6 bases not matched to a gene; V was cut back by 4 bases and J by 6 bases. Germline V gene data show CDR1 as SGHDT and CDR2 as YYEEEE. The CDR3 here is CASSVLAGREQYF. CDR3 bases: TGTGCCAGCAGCGTTCTAGCGGGCCGCGAGCAGTACTTC.

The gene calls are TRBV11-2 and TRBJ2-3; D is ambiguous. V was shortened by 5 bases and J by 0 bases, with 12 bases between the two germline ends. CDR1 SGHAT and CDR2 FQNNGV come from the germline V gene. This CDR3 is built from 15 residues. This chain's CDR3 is CASSPPLGSTDTQYF. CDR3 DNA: TGTGCCAGCAGCCCACCTCTAGGGAGCACAGATACGCAGTATTTT.

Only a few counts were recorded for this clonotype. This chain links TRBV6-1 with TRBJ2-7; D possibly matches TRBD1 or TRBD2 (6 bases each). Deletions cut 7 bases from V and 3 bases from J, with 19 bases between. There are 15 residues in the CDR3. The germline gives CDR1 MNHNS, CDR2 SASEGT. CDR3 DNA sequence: TGTGCCAGCACCAGGGGTGGAGGGGGTCTCTACGAGCAGTACTTC. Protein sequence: CASTRGGGGLYEQYF.

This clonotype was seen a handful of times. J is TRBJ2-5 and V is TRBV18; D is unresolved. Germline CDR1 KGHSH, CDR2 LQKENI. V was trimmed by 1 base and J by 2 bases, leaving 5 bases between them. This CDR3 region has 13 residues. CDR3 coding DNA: TGTGCCAGCTCACCACAAAGGCAAGAGACCCAGTACTTC. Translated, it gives CASSPQRQETQYF.

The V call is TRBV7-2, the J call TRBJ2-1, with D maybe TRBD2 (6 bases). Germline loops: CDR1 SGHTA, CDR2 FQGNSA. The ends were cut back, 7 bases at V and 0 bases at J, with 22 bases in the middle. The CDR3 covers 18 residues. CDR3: CASTNPGVTISSYNEQFF. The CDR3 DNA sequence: TGTGCCAGCACCAATCCGGGGGTAACAATAAGCTCCTACAATGAGCAGTTCTTC.

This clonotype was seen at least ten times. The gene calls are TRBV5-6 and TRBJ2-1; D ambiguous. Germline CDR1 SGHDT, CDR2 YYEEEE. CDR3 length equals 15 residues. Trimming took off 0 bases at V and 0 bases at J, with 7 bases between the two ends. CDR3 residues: CASSLGQNSYNEQFF. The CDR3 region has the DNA TGTGCCAGCAGCTTGGGCCAGAACTCCTACAATGAGCAGTTCTTC.

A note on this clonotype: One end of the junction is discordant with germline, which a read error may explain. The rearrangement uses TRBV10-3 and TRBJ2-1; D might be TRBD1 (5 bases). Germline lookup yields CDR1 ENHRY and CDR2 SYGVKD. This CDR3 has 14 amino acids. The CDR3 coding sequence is TGTGCCATCAAGGACGGGCAGGGCCGGAATGAGCAGCTCTTC. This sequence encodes CAIKDGQGRNEQLF.

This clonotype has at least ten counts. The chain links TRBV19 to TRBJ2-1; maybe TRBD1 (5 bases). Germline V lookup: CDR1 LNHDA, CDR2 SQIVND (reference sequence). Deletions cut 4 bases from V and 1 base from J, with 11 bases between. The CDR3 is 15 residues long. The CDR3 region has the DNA TGTGCCAGTAGTAAGGGTCAGGGTTCCTACAATGAGCAGTTCTTC. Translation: CASSKGQGSYNEQFF.

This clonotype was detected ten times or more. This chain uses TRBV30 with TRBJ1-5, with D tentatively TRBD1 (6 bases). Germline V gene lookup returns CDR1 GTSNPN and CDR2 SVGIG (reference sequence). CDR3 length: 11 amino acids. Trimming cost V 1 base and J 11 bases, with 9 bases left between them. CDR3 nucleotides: TGTGCCTGGAGTGCACAGGGAGCCCAGCATTTT. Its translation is CAWSAQGAQHF.

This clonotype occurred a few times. The CDR3 nucleotides read TGCGCCAGCGGGACATTACCCGGGGACTATGGCTACACCTTC. Its translation is CASGTLPGDYGYTF. This chain connects TRBV5-1 to TRBJ1-2, with a possible D match to TRBD1 (6 bases). The germline V gene encodes CDR1 SGHRS and CDR2 YFSETQ. This CDR3 spans 14 amino acids. The germline V and J ends were trimmed by 7 bases and 3 bases, with 16 bases remaining between them.

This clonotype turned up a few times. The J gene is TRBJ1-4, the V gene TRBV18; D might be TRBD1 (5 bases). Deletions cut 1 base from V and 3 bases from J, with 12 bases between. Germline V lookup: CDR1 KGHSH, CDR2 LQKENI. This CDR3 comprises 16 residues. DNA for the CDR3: TGTGCCAGCTCACCACTAAGGGGATCGGCTAATGAAAAACTGTTTTTT. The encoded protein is CASSPLRGSANEKLFF. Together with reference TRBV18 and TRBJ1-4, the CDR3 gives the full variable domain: NAGVMQNPRHLVRRRGQEARLRCSPMKGHSHVYWYRQLPEEGLKFMVYLQKENIIDESGMPKERFSAEFPKEGPSILRIQQVVRGDSAAYFCASSPLRGSANEKLFFGSGTQLSVL.

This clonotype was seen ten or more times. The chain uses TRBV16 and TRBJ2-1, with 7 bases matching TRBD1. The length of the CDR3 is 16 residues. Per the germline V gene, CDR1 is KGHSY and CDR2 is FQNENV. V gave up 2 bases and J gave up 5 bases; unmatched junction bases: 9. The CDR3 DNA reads TGTGCCAGCAGCCAAGGGCACGGGACAGTCAACAATGAGCAGTTCTTC. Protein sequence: CASSQGHGTVNNEQFF.

CDR3 sequence: CATSEPGPRSYNEQFF. CDR3 sequence (DNA): TGTGCCACCAGTGAGCCGGGACCGCGTTCCTACAATGAGCAGTTCTTC. This sequence joins TRBV24-1 and TRBJ2-1; tentatively, D is TRBD1 or TRBD2 (5 bases each). CDR3 length: 16 residues. V was trimmed by 4 bases and J by 1 base, leaving 13 bases between them. Germline CDR1 is KGHDR and CDR2 is SFDVKD.

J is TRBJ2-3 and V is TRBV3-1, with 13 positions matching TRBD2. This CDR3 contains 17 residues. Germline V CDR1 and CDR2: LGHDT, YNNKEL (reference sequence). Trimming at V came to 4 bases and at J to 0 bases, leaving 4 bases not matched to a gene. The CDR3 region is CASSPGTSGMSTDTQYF. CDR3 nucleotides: TGTGCCAGCAGCCCCGGGACTAGCGGGATGAGCACAGATACGCAGTATTTT.

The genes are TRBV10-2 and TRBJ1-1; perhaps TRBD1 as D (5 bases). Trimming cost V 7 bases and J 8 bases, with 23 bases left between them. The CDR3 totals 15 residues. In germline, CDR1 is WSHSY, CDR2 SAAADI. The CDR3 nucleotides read TGCGCCAGCAAAATTCGGGGCCATCCCATAGGGGAAGCTTTCTTT. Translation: CASKIRGHPIGEAFF.

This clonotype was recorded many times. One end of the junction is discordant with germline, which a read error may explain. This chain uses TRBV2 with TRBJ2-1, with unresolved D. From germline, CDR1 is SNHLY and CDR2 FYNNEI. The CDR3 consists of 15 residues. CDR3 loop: CASSFGVVSYNERFF. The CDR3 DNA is TGTGCCAGCAGCTTCGGAGTAGTAAGCTACAATGAGCGGTTCTTC.

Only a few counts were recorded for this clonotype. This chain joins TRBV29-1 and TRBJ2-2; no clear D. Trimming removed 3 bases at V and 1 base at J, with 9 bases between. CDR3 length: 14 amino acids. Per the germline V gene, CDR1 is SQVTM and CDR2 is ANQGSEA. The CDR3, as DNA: TGCAGCGTTGATTCAGTTGAGAACACCGGGGAGCTGTTTTTT. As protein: CSVDSVENTGELFF.

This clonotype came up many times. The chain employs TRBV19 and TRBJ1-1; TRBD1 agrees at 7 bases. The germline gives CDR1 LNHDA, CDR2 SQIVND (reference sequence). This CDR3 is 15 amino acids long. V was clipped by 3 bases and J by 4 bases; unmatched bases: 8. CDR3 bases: TGTGCCAGTAGTATCGAGTCCCAGGGGGTCACTGAAGCTTTCTTT. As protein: CASSIESQGVTEAFF.

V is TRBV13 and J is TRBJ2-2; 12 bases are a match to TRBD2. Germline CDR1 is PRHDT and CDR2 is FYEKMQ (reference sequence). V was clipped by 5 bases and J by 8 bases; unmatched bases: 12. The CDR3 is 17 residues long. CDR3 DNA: TGTGCCAGCAGCGCCGGACTAGCGGGGTCATTTGGAGGGGAGCTGTTTTTT. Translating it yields CASSAGLAGSFGGELFF.

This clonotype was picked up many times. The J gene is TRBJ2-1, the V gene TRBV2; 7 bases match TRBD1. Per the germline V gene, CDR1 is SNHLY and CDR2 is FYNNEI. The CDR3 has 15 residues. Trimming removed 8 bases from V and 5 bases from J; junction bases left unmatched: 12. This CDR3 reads CASGQAGHANNEQFF. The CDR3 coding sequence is TGTGCCAGCGGACAGGCTGGACACGCGAACAATGAGCAGTTCTTC.

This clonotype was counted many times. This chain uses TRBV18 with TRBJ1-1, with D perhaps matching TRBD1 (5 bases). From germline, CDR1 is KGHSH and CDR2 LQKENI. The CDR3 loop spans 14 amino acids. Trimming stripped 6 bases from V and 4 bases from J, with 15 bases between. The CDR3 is CASSQDLGGTEAFF. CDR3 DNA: TGTGCCAGCTCCCAAGACCTGGGGGGCACTGAAGCTTTCTTT.

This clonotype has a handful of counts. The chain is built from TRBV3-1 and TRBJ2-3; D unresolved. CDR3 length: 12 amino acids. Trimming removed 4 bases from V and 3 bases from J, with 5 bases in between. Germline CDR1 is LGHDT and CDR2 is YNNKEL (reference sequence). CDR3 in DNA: TGTGCCAGCAGCCGTAAGACAGATACGCAGTATTTT. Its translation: CASSRKTDTQYF.

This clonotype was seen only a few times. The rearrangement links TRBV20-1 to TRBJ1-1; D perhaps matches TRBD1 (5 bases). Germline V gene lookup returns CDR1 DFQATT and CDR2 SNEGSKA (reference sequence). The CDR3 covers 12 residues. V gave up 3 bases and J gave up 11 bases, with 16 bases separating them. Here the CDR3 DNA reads TGCAGTGCTAGGGTTACGGGGGGAGGCGCTTTCTTT. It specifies CSARVTGGGAFF.

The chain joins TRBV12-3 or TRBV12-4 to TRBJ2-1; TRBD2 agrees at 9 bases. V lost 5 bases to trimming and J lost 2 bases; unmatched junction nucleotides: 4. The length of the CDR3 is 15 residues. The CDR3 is CASSGREGTYNEQFF. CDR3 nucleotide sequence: TGTGCCAGCAGTGGGCGGGAGGGAACCTACAATGAGCAGTTCTTC.